The sequence of this T cell receptor (beta chain) was determined in a study of cytomegalovirus exposure and HLA in healthy donors. Overall study: The 100 million to 140 million unique TCR beta sequences, from 150 million to 200 million T cells, were found by an earlier analysis. The study, taken as a whole, reports: Using the classifier, cytomegalovirus status was reportedly diagnosed with high specificity and sensitivity. Later analysis demonstrated an association between a missense DCLRE1C variant and TCR beta V- and J-gene trimming.

For this clone: Antigen specificity is unknown.

PCR was performed using 60 Vbeta and 13 Jbeta primers. Produced via immunoSEQ multiplex PCR; TCRdb's table is partial and in-frame only. The profile shows 130,000 to 150,000 clones, 80% of them singletons. The source material was PBMCs. This clonotype originated in a male donor in good health and CMV-seronegative.

This CDR3 is CASSFGKSGRRQETQYF. Here the CDR3 DNA reads TGTGCCAGCAGCTTTGGCAAGTCGGGTAGACGCCAAGAGACCCAGTACTTC. The rearrangement joins TRBV11-2 to TRBJ2-5, with D unclear. Trimming stripped 3 bases from V and 1 base from J, with 18 bases between. The CDR3 runs 17 residues. Per germline, CDR1 SGHAT and CDR2 FQNNGV. Using reference TRBV11-2 and TRBJ2-5 for the parts outside the CDR3, the full variable domain is EAGVAQSPRYKIIEKRQSVAFWCNPISGHATLYWYQQILGQGPKLLIQFQNNGVVDDSQLPKDRFSAERLKGVDSTLKIQPAKLEDSAVYLCASSFGKSGRRQETQYFGPGTRLLVL.